This TCR beta chain stems from a study of human T cells and chemical hapten exposure. The CDR3 runs 15 residues. V was trimmed by 2 bases and J by 7 bases, leaving 21 bases between them. Germline V gene data show CDR1 as DFQATT and CDR2 as SNEGSKA (reference sequence). Specified time point: patch test 3, about 24 weeks after DPC sensitization. This sample's treatment: therapeutic diphenylcyclopropenone sensitization with weekly scalp DPC. Each CDR3 protein gets one entry after TCRdb re-called the RACE reads with MiXCR. The sample consists of about 84,000 distinct CDR3 sequences, roughly a tenth of them appearing once.

Sequenced here: whole blood, sampled in connection with sensitization to the hapten diphenylcyclopropenone (DPC). The chain employs TRBV20-1 and TRBJ2-7; a weak D match, TRBD1 (6 bases). This clonotype was sampled from a woman aged 50 to 60 with alopecia areata. Some clones in this sample may be carry-over from other donors' samples. The CDR3: CSARSLGQGKGEQYF. The CDR3 nucleotides read TGCAGTGCTAGATCCCTGGGGCAGGGGAAGGGGGAGCAGTACTTC.